Listed below are T cell receptor beta chains from one sample, sequenced in a study of cytomegalovirus exposure and HLA in healthy donors. Using immunoSEQ multiplex PCR, the repertoire was profiled, and TCRdb retains in-frame clones only, with some absent. The top ten hold 8% of the sample, which has some 250,000 clones, approximately 81% seen once. The specimen sequenced was PBMCs. The receptor set was obtained from a woman aged 55-70 years in good health and CMV-seropositive. Each CDR3 is given with its conserved first and last residue. The order of the fields is V gene, D gene, J gene, clone size, CDR3 protein, CDR3 DNA. A D gene is named only where the DNA matches it firmly. Size tells how often a clone was seen (once, few, many) or the class of an expanded clone, and some rows leave it out.

TRBV11-2	NA	TRBJ2-7	NA	CASSLLRLQGIYEQYF	TGTGCCAGCAGCTTACTTCGCTTGCAGGGTATCTACGAGCAGTACTTC
TRBV27	TRBD2	TRBJ2-1	NA	CASSLAGGSYNEQFF	TGTGCCAGCAGTTTGGCGGGGGGCTCCTACAATGAGCAGTTCTTC
TRBV5-6	NA	TRBJ2-2	NA	CASSQTTILGELFF	TGTGCCAGCAGTCAAACGACTATCCTCGGGGAGCTGTTTTTT
TRBV6-1	NA	TRBJ2-1	NA	CASSDTRLGPYNEQFF	TGTGCCAGCAGTGACACCCGACTAGGCCCCTACAATGAGCAGTTCTTC
TRBV30	NA	TRBJ2-5	NA	CAWSVGQGGETQYF	TGTGCCTGGAGTGTCGGACAGGGAGGGGAGACCCAGTACTTC
TRBV7-7	NA	TRBJ2-7	NA	CASSLEQGYEQYF	TGTGCCAGCAGCCTTGAACAGGGATACGAGCAGTACTTC
TRBV7-6	TRBD2	TRBJ2-2	NA	CASSLTPLSGIGAGELFF	TGTGCCAGCAGCTTAACCCCTTTAAGCGGGATAGGAGCCGGGGAGCTGTTTTTT
TRBV5-1	NA	TRBJ2-3	NA	CASSSLSGHTDTQYF	TGCGCCAGCAGCTCCCTTAGCGGTCACACAGATACGCAGTATTTT
TRBV7-9	TRBD1	TRBJ2-2	NA	CAPALTGGTGELFF	TGTGCCCCCGCCCTGACAGGGGGTACCGGGGAGCTGTTTTTT
TRBV6-5	TRBD1	TRBJ1-5	NA	CASSEGARQPQHF	TGTGCCAGCAGCGAGGGGGCCCGTCAGCCCCAGCATTTT
TRBV9	TRBD1	TRBJ2-1	NA	CASSVEGQGRYNEQFF	TGTGCCAGCAGCGTAGAGGGACAGGGCCGATACAATGAGCAGTTCTTC
TRBV6-5	NA	TRBJ2-7	NA	CASSSPRSSSYEQYF	TGTGCCAGCAGTTCTCCGAGGTCGAGCTCCTACGAGCAGTACTTC
TRBV5-1	NA	TRBJ2-5	NA	CASSSEGLNAETQYF	TGCGCCAGCAGCAGTGAGGGACTTAACGCTGAGACCCAGTACTTC
TRBV9	NA	TRBJ2-7	few	CASSARRGGDYEQYF	TGTGCCAGCAGCGCGCGAAGAGGGGGGGACTACGAGCAGTACTTC
TRBV5-1	TRBD1	TRBJ1-4	NA	CASSLEVTGEKLFF	TGCGCCAGCAGCTTGGAGGTGACAGGGGAAAAACTGTTTTTT
TRBV11-2	TRBD2	TRBJ2-7	few	CASSPAGGLYEQYF	TGTGCCAGCAGCCCAGCGGGAGGCCTCTACGAGCAGTACTTC
TRBV28	TRBD1	TRBJ1-4	NA	CASTGTAKGKLFF	TGTGCCAGCACCGGGACAGCCAAGGGGAAACTGTTTTTT
TRBV19	TRBD1	TRBJ1-1	NA	CASSIGKDRTIMNTEAFF	TGTGCCAGTAGTATAGGCAAGGACAGGACCATCATGAACACTGAAGCTTTCTTT
TRBV30	NA	TRBJ2-7	NA	CAWSVSLHYEQYF	TGTGCCTGGAGTGTTTCCTTACACTACGAGCAGTACTTC
TRBV5-6	TRBD2	TRBJ2-7	once	CASSLRSGSHEQYF	TGTGCCAGCAGCTTGAGGAGCGGGAGCCACGAGCAGTACTTC
TRBV5-1	TRBD2	TRBJ2-2	once	CASSSMSGSGTGELFF	TGCGCCAGCAGCTCCATGAGCGGGAGCGGCACCGGGGAGCTGTTTTTT
TRBV12-5	NA	TRBJ1-1	once	CASGPGQVNTEAFF	TGTGCTAGTGGCCCGGGACAAGTGAACACTGAAGCTTTCTTT
TRBV28	NA	TRBJ2-5	NA	CASSAGLAVGQETQYF	TGTGCCAGCAGTGCGGGGCTCGCGGTCGGGCAAGAGACCCAGTACTTC
TRBV5-6	NA	TRBJ1-3	NA	CASSLTTPRRNTIYF	TGTGCCAGCAGCCTAACCACCCCACGAAGAAACACCATATATTTT
TRBV7-9	NA	TRBJ1-1	NA	CSSSLAGQLNTEAFF	TGTTCCAGCAGCTTGGCAGGACAGTTGAACACTGAAGCTTTCTTT
TRBV19	TRBD1	TRBJ2-7	NA	CASSMVAGGEEQYF	TGTGCCAGTAGTATGGTGGCAGGGGGAGAAGAGCAGTACTTC
TRBV18	TRBD1	TRBJ1-1	few	CASSQLPGGQDTEAFF	TGTGCCAGCTCACAACTACCAGGGGGCCAGGACACTGAAGCTTTCTTT
TRBV28	NA	TRBJ2-3	NA	CASSYRVGSTDTQYF	TGTGCCAGCAGTTACAGGGTAGGGAGCACAGATACGCAGTATTTT
TRBV7-9	NA	TRBJ2-7	NA	CASTPREEYYEQYF	TGTGCCAGCACACCCAGGGAGGAGTACTACGAGCAGTACTTC
TRBV27	TRBD1	TRBJ1-2	once	CASGGQGANYGYTF	TGTGCCAGCGGGGGACAGGGAGCTAACTATGGCTACACCTTC
TRBV28	NA	TRBJ1-1	NA	CATLDTMNTEAFF	TGTGCCACGCTGGACACTATGAACACTGAAGCTTTCTTT
TRBV11-2	NA	TRBJ2-1	NA	CAIADIYNEQFF	TGTGCCATTGCGGACATCTACAATGAGCAGTTCTTC
TRBV29-1	NA	TRBJ1-1	NA	CSVTDSFMNTEAFF	TGCAGCGTGACGGACAGTTTTATGAACACTGAAGCTTTCTTT
TRBV9	TRBD2	TRBJ2-2	NA	CASSARGTSGSDGELFF	TGTGCCAGCAGCGCCAGGGGGACTAGCGGGAGTGACGGGGAGCTGTTTTTT
TRBV6-5	TRBD2	TRBJ2-3	NA	CASGTSGEPTDTQYF	TGTGCCAGCGGGACTAGCGGAGAACCTACAGATACGCAGTATTTT
TRBV18	TRBD1	TRBJ2-1	NA	CASSPPTGRGEQFF	TGTGCCAGCTCACCACCGACAGGGAGAGGGGAGCAGTTCTTC
TRBV5-6	TRBD2	TRBJ2-7	NA	CASTSTGTSGSYEQYF	TGTGCCAGCACGTCGACCGGGACTAGCGGGAGTTACGAGCAGTACTTC
TRBV5-1	TRBD1	TRBJ1-2	NA	CASSQDRGNGYTF	TGCGCCAGCAGTCAGGACAGGGGTAATGGCTACACCTTC
TRBV25-1	TRBD1	TRBJ2-2	NA	CASSDPGGRIGELFF	TGTGCCAGCAGTGATCCAGGGGGTCGTATCGGGGAGCTGTTTTTT
TRBV18	NA	TRBJ1-3	NA	CASSPQESSGNTIYF	TGTGCCAGCTCACCACAAGAGAGCTCTGGAAACACCATATATTTT
TRBV7-9	NA	TRBJ2-1	many	CSSIGSANEQFF	TGTTCCAGCATTGGTAGCGCCAATGAGCAGTTCTTC
TRBV10-3	TRBD2	TRBJ2-6	NA	CAISERWGGSGANVLTF	TGTGCCATCAGCGAAAGATGGGGGGGCTCTGGGGCCAACGTCCTGACTTTC
TRBV9	NA	TRBJ1-6	NA	CASSVEGDGYSPLHF	TGTGCCAGCAGCGTAGAGGGAGATGGATATTCACCCCTCCACTTT
TRBV7-9	NA	TRBJ1-1	NA	CASSLVVRNTEAFF	TGTGCCAGCAGCTTAGTCGTGAGGAACACTGAAGCTTTCTTT
TRBV19	NA	TRBJ2-5	NA	CASSMVRVGDETQYF	TGTGCCAGTAGTATGGTGCGGGTAGGAGACGAGACCCAGTACTTC
TRBV19	NA	TRBJ1-5	NA	CASQKNSNQPQHF	TGTGCCAGTCAGAAAAATAGCAATCAGCCCCAGCATTTT
TRBV5-4	NA	TRBJ2-2	once	CASSLRERSGELFF	TGTGCCAGCAGCTTGAGGGAGCGATCCGGGGAGCTGTTTTTT
TRBV5-1	TRBD1	TRBJ1-3	few	CASSLGQGGSSGNTIYF	TGCGCCAGCAGCTTGGGACAGGGAGGAAGCTCTGGAAACACCATATATTTT
TRBV7-9	NA	TRBJ1-1	few	CASSLAGAGQAFF	TGTGCCAGCAGCTTAGCGGGGGCAGGGCAAGCTTTCTTT
TRBV5-1	TRBD1	TRBJ1-2	once	CASSLVGGQGYGYTF	TGCGCCAGCAGCTTGGTGGGGGGACAGGGATATGGCTACACCTTC
TRBV7-9	NA	TRBJ1-2	NA	CASSSQGNYGYTF	TGTGCCAGCAGCTCGCAGGGAAACTATGGCTACACCTTC
TRBV5-1	NA	TRBJ1-2	NA	CASRQGSLANYGYTF	TGCGCCAGCAGGCAGGGAAGCCTCGCTAACTATGGCTACACCTTC
TRBV7-9	NA	TRBJ1-1	NA	CASSFSLGQEAFF	TGTGCCAGCAGCTTCTCCCTGGGGCAAGAAGCTTTCTTT
TRBV27	TRBD2	TRBJ2-3	NA	CASSPQALRGADTQYF	TGTGCCAGCAGTCCCCAAGCCCTCCGGGGGGCAGATACGCAGTATTTT
TRBV27	TRBD2	TRBJ2-7	NA	CASSLTREGSGEQYF	TGTGCCAGCAGTTTAACGCGGGAGGGTTCGGGGGAGCAGTACTTC
TRBV28	TRBD2	TRBJ2-5	NA	CASSPRVTSWETQYF	TGTGCCAGCAGCCCCCGGGTGACTAGCTGGGAGACCCAGTACTTC